The present entry profiles one T cell receptor beta chain with its context. Its antigen is as yet unknown. These data originate in a study of human T cells and chemical hapten exposure. Background on the study: It was small differences in pooled library volume that mainly caused per-sample TCR yields to vary.

Trimming removed 10 bases from V and 3 bases from J; junction bases left unmatched: 6. This CDR3 comprises 13 residues. Germline CDR1 reads MDHEN; CDR2 reads SYDVKM. The total RNA was obtained from whole blood that was not fractionated. Study-level findings and limits: No change in TCRs above 1 in 1000 frequency was produced by DPC sensitization.

The library tagged each cDNA molecule with unique molecular identifiers. In the original analysis: Sample TCR totals centred on a median of approximately 96,000, ranging about 20,000 to 750,000. MiXCR, applied by TCRdb to the 5' RACE reads, yields one record per CDR3 protein. What appears here as the V and J calls and clone size reflects TCRdb's work, not the paper's. The table lists 75,000 or so distinct CDR3 sequences, more than 15% of them singletons. The V gene is TRBV28, the J gene TRBJ2-7, with 10 bases matching TRBD1. The sequence was collected from a female donor in good health. The CDR3 nucleotides are TGTGCCACCCTCGACAGGGGGCTCTACGAGCAGTACTTC. Its translation is CATLDRGLYEQYF.